One and the same sample provided the 10 T cell receptor beta chains below, sequenced in a study of cytomegalovirus exposure and HLA in healthy donors. The PCR ran on 60 Vbeta and 13 Jbeta primers. This table comes from immunoSEQ multiplex PCR, and its TCRdb copy is limited to in-frame clones, with some not included. The table shows about 150,000 clones, with around 75% occurring only once. The sample taken for sequencing was PBMCs. These receptor sequences come from a man in his thirties or forties in good health and CMV-seropositive.

V gene TRBV7-8 combines with J gene TRBJ1-5; no reliable D call. CDR1 and CDR2 from the germline V gene are SGHVS and FQNEAQ. V lost 1 base and J lost 7, with 11 bases in between. The CDR3 contains 14 residues. The CDR3 loop is CASSLEFYSQPQHF. DNA of the CDR3: TGTGCCAGCAGCTTAGAGTTCTACAGCCAGCCCCAGCATTTT.

V gene TRBV2 combines with J gene TRBJ2-7, with 10 bases matching TRBD2. CDR3 size: 14 residues. Trimming removed 7 bases from V and 4 bases from J; junction bases left unmatched: 7. Germline lookup yields CDR1 SNHLY and CDR2 FYNNEI. The CDR3 nucleotides read TGTGCCAGCACGGATCTAGCGGGAGCTTACGAGCAGTACTTC. As protein: CASTDLAGAYEQYF.

V and J are TRBV5-1 and TRBJ1-6; TRBD1 might be the D (6 bases). The V gene's germline CDR1 is SGHRS and CDR2 YFSETQ. The CDR3 is made up of 14 amino acids. Between the trimmed V and J ends, which lost 4 bases and 7 bases, there was a span of 12 bases. The CDR3 region is CASSIQGRNSPLHF. The CDR3 region has the DNA TGCGCCAGCAGCATACAGGGAAGGAATTCACCCCTCCACTTT.

The rearrangement links TRBV18 to TRBJ1-2; 12 bases are a match to TRBD1. After removal of 0 bases from V and 4 bases from J, the junction contained 6 bases not matched to a gene. CDR1 and CDR2 (germline): KGHSH, LQKENI. The CDR3 sequence is 17 residues long. The CDR3 coding sequence is TGTGCCAGCTCACCACCCGGGACAGGGGGCGCCGGCTATGGCTACACCTTC. Its translation is CASSPPGTGGAGYGYTF.

This clone has a handful of counts. This chain uses TRBV6-1 with TRBJ2-7, with unresolved D. Germline V lookup: CDR1 MNHNS, CDR2 SASEGT. The CDR3 is 13 amino acids. V lost 7 bases and J 3 bases, leaving 13 bases between the germline ends. CDR3 region: CASIFGPSYEQYF. The CDR3 DNA is TGTGCCAGCATATTCGGTCCAAGCTACGAGCAGTACTTC.

V gene TRBV6-5 combines with J gene TRBJ1-4, with 9 bases aligning to TRBD1. The trim removed 2 bases at V and 5 bases at J, leaving 6 bases unmatched. CDR3 length equals 16 residues. CDR1 is MNHEY and CDR2 is SVGAGI in the germline V gene. The CDR3: CASSYGGTGPNEKLFF. The CDR3 DNA sequence: TGTGCCAGCAGTTACGGTGGGACAGGGCCCAATGAAAAACTGTTTTTT.

This clone appeared a few times. The J gene is TRBJ2-7, the V gene TRBV27; D perhaps matches TRBD1 (5 bases). The CDR3 loop spans 12 amino acids. The germline V and J ends were trimmed by 8 bases and 5 bases, with 13 bases remaining between them. Looked up from germline, CDR1 is MNHEY and CDR2 is SMNVEV (reference sequence). The chain's CDR3 is CASRPRDNEQYF. DNA for the CDR3: TGTGCCAGCCGGCCCAGGGATAACGAGCAGTACTTC.

A single count supports this clone. The rearrangement links TRBV30 to TRBJ1-1, with 7 bases identical to TRBD1. With V trimmed by 6 bases and J by 1 base, 5 bases remained unmatched. This CDR3 contains 13 residues. The germline V gene encodes CDR1 GTSNPN and CDR2 SVGIG (reference sequence). The DNA for the CDR3 is TGTGCCTGCCAGGGACAGCCGAACACTGAAGCTTTCTTT. This translates into CACQGQPNTEAFF.

The V call is TRBV7-8, the J call TRBJ1-2; TRBD1 is a possible D gene (5 bases). The CDR3 runs to 13 residues. Germline loops: CDR1 SGHVS, CDR2 FQNEAQ. V lost 6 bases and J lost 2, with 10 bases in between. The CDR3 DNA reads as TGTGCCAGCAGGCCTCCAGGGAACTATGGCTACACCTTC. This sequence encodes CASRPPGNYGYTF.

The V and J genes are TRBV18 and TRBJ1-3, with no clear D. Per the germline V gene, CDR1 is KGHSH and CDR2 is LQKENI. The CDR3 spans 14 residues. V was trimmed by 3 bases and J by 0 bases, leaving 6 bases between them. This chain's CDR3 is CASSPPNSGNTIYF. Here the CDR3 DNA reads TGTGCCAGCTCACCCCCCAACTCTGGAAACACCATATATTTT.